Below, 18 T cell receptor beta chains from the same sample are listed, as sequenced in a study of cytomegalovirus exposure and HLA in healthy donors. The PCR used 60 Vbeta and 13 Jbeta primers. Generated by immunoSEQ multiplex PCR, the TCRdb table keeps only in-frame clones and is missing some. Found here are about 150,000 clones, 75% of them singletons; the top ten hold 1.2% to 1.5%. Sequenced sample: PBMCs. These receptors all come from a man between 18 and 35 years old in good health and CMV-seronegative.

This clone turned up a few times. V and J are TRBV4-1 and TRBJ2-2; TRBD2 matches at 7 bases. CDR3 length equals 16 residues. Germline CDR1 reads MGHRA; CDR2 reads YSYEKL. The junction had 7 bases not matched to a gene; V was cut back by 6 bases and J by 0 bases. The CDR3 sequence: CASSRPAGTNTGELFF. The CDR3 region has the DNA TGCGCCAGCAGTCGACCAGCGGGAACGAACACCGGGGAGCTGTTTTTT.

This clone has only a few counts. V is TRBV11-2 and J is TRBJ2-3; D is perhaps TRBD2 (5 bases). CDR3 length equals 15 residues. The V end was cut by 1 base, the J end by 3 bases, with 11 bases between. Germline V gene lookup returns CDR1 SGHAT and CDR2 FQNNGV. The CDR3 loop is CASSLVGDGTDTQYF. CDR3 DNA sequence: TGTGCCAGCAGCTTAGTCGGGGATGGTACAGATACGCAGTATTTT.

On this clone: Germline is not matched at one junction end, which may reflect a read error. J is TRBJ2-7 and V is TRBV7-9; the D call may be TRBD1 or TRBD2 (6 bases each). The length of the CDR3 is 15 residues. Germline values: CDR1 SEHNR, CDR2 FQNEAQ (reference sequence). Here the CDR3 DNA reads TGTTCCAGCAGCTTAGGGGGGCGCGAATCTCTCGAGCAGTACTTC. Protein: CSSSLGGRESLEQYF.

The rearrangement links TRBV28 to TRBJ2-7; maybe TRBD2 (6 bases). Germline CDR1 reads MDHEN; CDR2 reads SYDVKM. The CDR3 extends over 13 amino acids. Trimming removed 8 bases at V and 6 bases at J, with 17 bases between. The CDR3 DNA sequence: TGTGCCAGCGGGCGGGGAATGGGGCGCGAGCAGTACTTC. Its protein is CASGRGMGREQYF.

V usage is TRBV7-2 and J usage is TRBJ2-3; the D gene is possibly TRBD2 (5 bases). V was clipped by 3 bases and J by 5 bases, with 15 bases between them. Germline loops: CDR1 SGHTA, CDR2 FQGNSA. The CDR3 contains 15 residues. DNA for the CDR3: TGTGCCAGCAGCTTTAATTCCCCCCGGGGAGATACGCAGTATTTT. This sequence encodes CASSFNSPRGDTQYF.

The gene calls are TRBV27 and TRBJ1-5; 11 bases fit TRBD1. Per germline, CDR1 MNHEY and CDR2 SMNVEV (reference sequence). With 11 bases clipped from V and 7 bases from J, the junction kept 25 bases outside the gene matches. The CDR3 is made up of 19 amino acids. The CDR3 reads CAPLAELSPGTGGEQPQHF. The CDR3 coding sequence is TGTGCCCCCCTAGCAGAGCTCTCTCCCGGGACAGGGGGGGAACAGCCCCAGCATTTT.

This clone was counted only a few times. V and J are TRBV11-2 and TRBJ2-1; 11 positions match TRBD2. The CDR3 extends over 15 amino acids. The V segment lost 4 bases and the J segment 1 base; nucleotides outside the gene matches: 0. Germline V lookup: CDR1 SGHAT, CDR2 FQNNGV. CDR3 nucleotides: TGTGCCAGCAGCTCTAGCGGGAGGTCCTACAATGAGCAGTTCTTC. This sequence encodes CASSSSGRSYNEQFF.

The rearrangement uses TRBV18 and TRBJ2-3; D perhaps matches TRBD1 (5 bases). The V end lost 3 bases, the J end lost 6 bases, and 10 bases lay between the germline ends. CDR3 length: 13 residues. CDR1 and CDR2 (germline): KGHSH, LQKENI. The CDR3 sequence: CASSPSTADTQYF. CDR3 bases: TGTGCCAGCTCACCTTCGACAGCCGATACGCAGTATTTT.

This clone was seen a few times. The rearrangement links TRBV21-1 to TRBJ2-3; TRBD1 reflects the table's D call only, with no check against the DNA. TRBV21-1 is classified as a pseudogene. The CDR3 runs 11 residues. In nucleotides, the CDR3 is TGTGCCAAGGACAGTGCAGATACGCAGTATTTT. Its protein is CAKDSADTQYF.

This clone has a single count. V is TRBV27 and J is TRBJ1-1; D uncertain. Per the germline V gene, CDR1 is MNHEY and CDR2 is SMNVEV (reference sequence). The V and J ends lost 0 bases and 5 bases respectively, with 7 bases between them. CDR3 size: 13 residues. CDR3 nucleotide sequence: TGTGCCAGCAGTTTATCGCGCGCAACTGAAGCTTTCTTT. This sequence encodes CASSLSRATEAFF.

This clone has a handful of counts. J is TRBJ2-1 and V is TRBV7-9; 11 bases match TRBD2. The germline gives CDR1 SEHNR, CDR2 FQNEAQ (reference sequence). V dropped 5 bases and J dropped 3; count of bases not matched to a gene: 3. This CDR3 has 15 amino acids. CDR3 loop: CASSRTSGFYNEQFF. CDR3 sequence (DNA): TGTGCCAGCAGCCGGACTAGCGGGTTCTACAATGAGCAGTTCTTC.

This chain links TRBV9 with TRBJ1-1; 9 nucleotides align to TRBD1. CDR1 and CDR2 (germline): SGDLS, YYNGEE. V was clipped by 4 bases and J by 5 bases; unmatched bases: 18. The CDR3 consists of 18 residues. CDR3 loop: CASSTPGQGAPGGTEAFF. The DNA of the CDR3 is TGTGCCAGCAGCACCCCGGGACAGGGCGCTCCGGGGGGGACTGAAGCTTTCTTT.

V gene TRBV4-3 combines with J gene TRBJ2-1, with 12 bases matching TRBD2. The CDR3 sequence is 16 residues long. V lost 0 bases, J lost 7 bases, and 4 bases stayed unmatched. Germline V gene lookup returns CDR1 LGHNA and CDR2 YSLEER. In DNA form, the CDR3 reads TGCGCCAGCAGCCAAGATCGGGGGACTAGCGGGAATGAGCAGTTCTTC. The encoded protein is CASSQDRGTSGNEQFF.

V and J are TRBV27 and TRBJ2-7; D unresolved. CDR1 is MNHEY, CDR2 SMNVEV, per germline (reference sequence). The CDR3 spans 13 residues. The V gene lost 2 bases and the J gene lost 4 bases, with 9 bases spanning the gap. The CDR3 region is CASSLGQLYEQYF. For the CDR3, the DNA is TGTGCCAGCAGTTTAGGGCAGCTTTACGAGCAGTACTTC.

This clone was seen more than once but under ten times. This chain connects TRBV7-2 to TRBJ2-6, with 8 nucleotides matching TRBD1. The germline V gene encodes CDR1 SGHTA and CDR2 FQGNSA. The CDR3 contains 16 residues. The trim removed 7 bases at V and 2 bases at J, leaving 7 bases unmatched. The CDR3 DNA is TGTGCCAGCACCCGACGGACAGGGCCTGGGGCCAACGTCCTGACTTTC. Encoded protein: CASTRRTGPGANVLTF.

The V and J genes are TRBV18 and TRBJ2-7; perhaps TRBD1 as D (6 bases). Deletions cut 6 bases from V and 4 bases from J, with 10 bases between. This CDR3 comprises 12 residues. From germline, CDR1 is KGHSH and CDR2 LQKENI. The chain's CDR3 is CASSQGYYEQYF. The CDR3 DNA follows: TGTGCCAGCTCGCAGGGGTATTACGAGCAGTACTTC.

This sequence joins TRBV9 and TRBJ1-4; 7 bases are a match to TRBD1. The CDR3 totals 15 residues. Germline lookup yields CDR1 SGDLS and CDR2 YYNGEE. J gave up 7 bases and V 3 bases, and 9 bases lay outside the gene matches. Here the CDR3 reads CASSADHRGTEKLFF. The CDR3 DNA is TGTGCCAGCAGCGCGGACCACAGGGGAACTGAAAAACTGTTTTTT.

Note on this clone: Within the sample, other DNA sequences also encode this same CDR3. J is TRBJ1-1 and V is TRBV5-1; D possibly corresponds to TRBD1 (6 bases). Germline V gene sequence: CDR1 SGHRS, CDR2 YFSETQ. There are 14 residues in the CDR3. V lost 2 bases and J 4 bases, leaving 12 bases between the germline ends. CDR3 sequence (DNA): TGCGCCAGCAGCTTTGCAGGGGTAGGCACTGAAGCTTTCTTT. As protein: CASSFAGVGTEAFF.